Here is one TCR beta chain with its context. TCRdb's table, derived via immunoSEQ multiplex PCR, lists solely in-frame clones and lacks some. The table records about 36,000 clones, about 90% of them present only once. This sample is drawn from a study of T cell changes during pregnancy in multiple sclerosis. The germline V gene encodes CDR1 MNHEY and CDR2 SMNVEV (reference sequence). V lost 6 bases to trimming and J lost 0 bases; unmatched junction nucleotides: 4. The CDR3 contains 14 residues. The chain links TRBV27 to TRBJ1-1; 7 nucleotides match TRBD1. The sample in question was CD4+ T cells from peripheral blood mononuclear cells, obtained after pregnancy. The TCR originated in a female donor with multiple sclerosis, enrolled in a pregnancy study. CDR3 coding DNA: TGTGCCAGCAGACGGACAGGTTTGAACACTGAAGCTTTCTTT. Translating it yields CASRRTGLNTEAFF.